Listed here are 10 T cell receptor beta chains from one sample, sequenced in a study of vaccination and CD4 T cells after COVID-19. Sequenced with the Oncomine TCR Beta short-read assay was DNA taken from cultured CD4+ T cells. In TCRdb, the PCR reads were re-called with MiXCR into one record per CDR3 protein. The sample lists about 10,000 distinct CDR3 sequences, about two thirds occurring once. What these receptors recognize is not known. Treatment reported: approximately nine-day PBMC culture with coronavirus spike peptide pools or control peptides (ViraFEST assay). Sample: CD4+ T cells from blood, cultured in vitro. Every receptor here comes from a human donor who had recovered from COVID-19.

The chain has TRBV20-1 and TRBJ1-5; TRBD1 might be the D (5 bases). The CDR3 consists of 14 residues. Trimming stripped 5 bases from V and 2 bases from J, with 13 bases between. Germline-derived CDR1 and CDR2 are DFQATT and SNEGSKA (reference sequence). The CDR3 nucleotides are TGCAGTGCTCCAGGGTTCACGGGCAATCAGCCCCAGCATTTT. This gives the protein CSAPGFTGNQPQHF.

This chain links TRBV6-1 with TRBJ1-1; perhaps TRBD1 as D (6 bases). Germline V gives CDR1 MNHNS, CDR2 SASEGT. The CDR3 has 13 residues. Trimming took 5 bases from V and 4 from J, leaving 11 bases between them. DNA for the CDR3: TGTGCCAGCAGTATCAGGGGAAGCACTGAAGCTTTCTTT. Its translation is CASSIRGSTEAFF.

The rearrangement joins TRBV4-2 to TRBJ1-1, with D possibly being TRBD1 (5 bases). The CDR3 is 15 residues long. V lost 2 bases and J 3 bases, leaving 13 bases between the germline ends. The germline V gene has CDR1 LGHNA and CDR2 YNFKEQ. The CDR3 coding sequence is TGTGCCAGCAGCCAAACGGGGGGTGTGTACACTGAAGCTTTCTTT. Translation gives CASSQTGGVYTEAFF.

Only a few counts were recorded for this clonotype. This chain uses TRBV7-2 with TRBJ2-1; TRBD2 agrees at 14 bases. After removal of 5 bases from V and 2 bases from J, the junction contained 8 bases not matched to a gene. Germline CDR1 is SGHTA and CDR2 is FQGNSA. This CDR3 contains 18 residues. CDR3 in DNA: TGTGCCAGCAGCGCAAGACTAGCGGGAGGGCTGACCTACAATGAGCAGTTCTTC. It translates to CASSARLAGGLTYNEQFF.

CDR3 region: CASSLFTPGGSPLHF. CDR3 in DNA: TGTGCCAGCAGTTTATTCACGCCTGGTGGTTCACCCCTCCACTTT. The chain carries TRBV27 and TRBJ1-6; no definite D call. The CDR3 length is 15 residues. The germline V gene encodes CDR1 MNHEY and CDR2 SMNVEV (reference sequence). V lost 1 base and J lost 9, with 13 bases in between.

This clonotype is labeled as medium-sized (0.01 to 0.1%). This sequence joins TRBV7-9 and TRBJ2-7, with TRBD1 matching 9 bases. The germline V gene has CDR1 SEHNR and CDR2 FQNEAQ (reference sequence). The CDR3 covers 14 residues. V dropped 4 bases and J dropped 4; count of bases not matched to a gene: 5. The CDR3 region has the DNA TGTGCCAGCAGCTCACCGGGACAGGGATACGAGCAGTACTTC. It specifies CASSSPGQGYEQYF.

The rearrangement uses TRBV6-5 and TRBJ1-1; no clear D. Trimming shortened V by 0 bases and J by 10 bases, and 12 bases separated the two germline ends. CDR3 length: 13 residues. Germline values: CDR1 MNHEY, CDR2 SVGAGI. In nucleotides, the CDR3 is TGTGCCAGCAGTTACTCGATGACGACGGTAGCTTTCTTT. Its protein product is CASSYSMTTVAFF.

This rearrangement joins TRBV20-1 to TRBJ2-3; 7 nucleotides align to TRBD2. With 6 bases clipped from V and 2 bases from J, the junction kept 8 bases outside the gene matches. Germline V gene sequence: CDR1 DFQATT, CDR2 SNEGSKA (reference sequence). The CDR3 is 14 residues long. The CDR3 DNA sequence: TGCAGTGCCAGACCTAGCGGATTCACAGATACGCAGTATTTT. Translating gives CSARPSGFTDTQYF.

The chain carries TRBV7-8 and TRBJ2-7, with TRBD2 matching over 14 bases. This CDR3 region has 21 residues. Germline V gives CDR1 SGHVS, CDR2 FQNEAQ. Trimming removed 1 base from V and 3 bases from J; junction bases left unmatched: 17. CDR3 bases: TGTGCCAGCAGCTTAGTCCGAACGGGCCTTGGGACTAGCGGGAGAGGCTACGAGCAGTACTTC. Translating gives CASSLVRTGLGTSGRGYEQYF.

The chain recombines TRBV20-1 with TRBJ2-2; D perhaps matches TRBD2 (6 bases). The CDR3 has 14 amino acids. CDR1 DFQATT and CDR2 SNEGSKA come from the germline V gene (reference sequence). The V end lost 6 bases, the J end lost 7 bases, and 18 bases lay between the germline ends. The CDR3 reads CSAPRLVSDGELFF. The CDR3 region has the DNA TGCAGTGCCCCAAGACTAGTTAGCGACGGGGAGCTGTTTTTT.